Listed below are T cell receptor beta chains from one sample, sequenced in a study of T-cell reconstitution after alpha-beta-depleted transplantation in children. TCRdb itself ran the PCR reads through MiXCR, one entry per CDR3 protein. The table lists about 540,000 distinct CDR3 sequences, around 20% of them singletons. Material: PBMCs from the stem cell graft donor, obtained from the stem cell graft. These receptor sequences come from a human donor who donated a stem cell graft to a child with acute lymphoblastic leukemia. The CDR3 runs from the conserved cysteine through the conserved F or W. Each record gives: clone size, J gene, CDR3 length, V gene, CDR3 protein. Some rows have no size entry. The others give once, few or many, or a class for an expanded clone.

few TRBJ2-3 14 TRBV27 CASSLSFAPDTQYF
NA TRBJ2-7 14 TRBV19 CASSVAGGRYEQYF
few TRBJ2-7 14 TRBV27 CASAPRFSRDPWYF
few TRBJ2-3 16 TRBV5-1 CASSRTSGRQTDTQYF
NA TRBJ1-6 15 TRBV6-1 CASTRALSYNSPLHF
few TRBJ1-2 13 TRBV30 CAWRGGRAFGYTF
few TRBJ2-5 14 TRBV5-1 CASRFDRGQETQYF
few TRBJ1-4 15 TRBV29-1 CSVFQGYATNEKLFF
NA TRBJ2-7 13 TRBV10-3 CAISTSVSYEQYF
few TRBJ2-3 14 TRBV7-3 CASSPGTSLVTQYF
NA TRBJ2-3 18 TRBV15 CATSSRKDREVGGDTQYF
few TRBJ2-7 16 TRBV7-2 CASSSNLRGLSYEQYF
NA TRBJ2-7 15 TRBV20-1 CSARDGAGPSYEQYF
NA TRBJ1-3 14 TRBV20-1 CSARVQSSGNTIYF
NA TRBJ2-7 14 TRBV5-1 CASRWTSGSYEQYF
few TRBJ2-2 17 TRBV5-1 CASSPGLAGGMAGELFF
few TRBJ2-1 16 TRBV10-3 CAISELAGGANNEQFF
NA TRBJ2-7 15 TRBV9 CASSVGQGPFYEQYF